This TCR beta chain emerged from a study of blood T cell repertoires in COVID-19. Original methodology: Amplification of reference gene primers was used by the study to estimate nucleated cell counts. The method was immunoSEQ multiplex PCR; TCRdb's version includes in-frame clones alone and lacks a portion of them. V and J calls and clone size are as listed in that table; D and trimming were resolved from the DNA. The sample lists under 300,000 clones, 75% to 90% occurring once. The V gene's germline CDR1 is MDHEN and CDR2 SYDVKM. Trimming took off 4 bases at V and 10 bases at J, with 13 bases between the two ends. The CDR3 length is 12 residues.

The specimen sequenced was peripheral blood. The chain recombines TRBV28 with TRBJ1-1; D call uncertain. This TCR derives from a woman aged 40 to 50 who had recovered from COVID-19. CDR3 nucleotides: TGTGCCAGCAGTTCCACGACACCTCGAGCTTTCTTT. As protein: CASSSTTPRAFF.